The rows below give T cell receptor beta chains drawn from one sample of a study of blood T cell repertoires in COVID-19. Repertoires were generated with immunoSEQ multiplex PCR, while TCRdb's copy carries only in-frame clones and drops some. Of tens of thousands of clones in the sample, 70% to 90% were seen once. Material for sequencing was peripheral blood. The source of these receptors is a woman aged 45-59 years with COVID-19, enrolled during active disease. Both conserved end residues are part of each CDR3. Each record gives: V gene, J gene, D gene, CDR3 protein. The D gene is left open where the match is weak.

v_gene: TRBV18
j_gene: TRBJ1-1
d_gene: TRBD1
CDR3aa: CASSPYNGQGEAFF

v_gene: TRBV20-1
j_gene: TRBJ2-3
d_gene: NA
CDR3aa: CSASSRGYTDTQYF

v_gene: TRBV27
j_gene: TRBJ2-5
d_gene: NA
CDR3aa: CASSVNQETQYF

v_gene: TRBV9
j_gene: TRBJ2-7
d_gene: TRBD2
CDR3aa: CASSSPIGGSTAYEQYF

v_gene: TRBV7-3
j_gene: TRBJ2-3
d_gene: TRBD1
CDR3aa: CASSPTGSTDTQYF

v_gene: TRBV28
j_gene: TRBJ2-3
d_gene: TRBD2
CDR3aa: CASSLGIGGRGDTQYF

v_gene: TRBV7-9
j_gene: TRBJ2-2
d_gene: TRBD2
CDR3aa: CASSLGPGGRARTGELFF

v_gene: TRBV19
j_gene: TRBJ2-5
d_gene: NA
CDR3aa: CASSPLRGNKETQYF

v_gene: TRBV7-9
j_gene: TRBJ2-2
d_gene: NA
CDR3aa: CASWNGGTGELFF

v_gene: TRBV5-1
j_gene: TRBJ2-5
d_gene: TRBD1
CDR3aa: CASSLGGGWETQYF

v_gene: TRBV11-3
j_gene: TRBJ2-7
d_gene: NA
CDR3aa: CASSLDPGLREQYF

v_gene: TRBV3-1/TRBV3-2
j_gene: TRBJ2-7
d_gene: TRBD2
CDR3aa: CASSRTSWRDEQYF

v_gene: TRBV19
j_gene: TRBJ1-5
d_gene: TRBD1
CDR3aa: CASSTGGNQPQHF

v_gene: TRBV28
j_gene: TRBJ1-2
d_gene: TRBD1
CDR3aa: CASSFSGQGAAGYTF

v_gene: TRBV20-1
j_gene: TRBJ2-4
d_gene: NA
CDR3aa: CSAREERDQYF

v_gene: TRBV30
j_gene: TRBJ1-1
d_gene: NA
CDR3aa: CASQGRNTEAFF

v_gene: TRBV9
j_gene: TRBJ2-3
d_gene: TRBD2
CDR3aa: CASSPPGVSGRAVAQYF

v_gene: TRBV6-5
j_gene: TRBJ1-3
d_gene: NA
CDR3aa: CASNDPRFSGNTIYF

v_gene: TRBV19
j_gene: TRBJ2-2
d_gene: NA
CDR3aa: CASSIGGTANTGELFF

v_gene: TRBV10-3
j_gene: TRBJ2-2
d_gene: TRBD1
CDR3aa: CAISEPDRGKGGELFF

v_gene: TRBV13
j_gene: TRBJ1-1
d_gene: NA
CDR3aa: CASSRGGSDTEAFF

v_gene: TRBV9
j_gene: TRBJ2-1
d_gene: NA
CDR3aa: CASSSRDFNEQFF

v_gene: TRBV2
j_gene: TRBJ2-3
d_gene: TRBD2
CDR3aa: CASQQREGLGTQYF

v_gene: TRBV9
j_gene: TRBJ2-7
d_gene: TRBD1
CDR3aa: CASSPKGQGRAEQYF

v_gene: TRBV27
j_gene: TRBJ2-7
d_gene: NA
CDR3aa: CASRTQGDEQYF

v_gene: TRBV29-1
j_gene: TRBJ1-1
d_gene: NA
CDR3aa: CSVDRSHTEAFF

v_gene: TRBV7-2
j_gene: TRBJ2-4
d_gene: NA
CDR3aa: CASSILSSPAANIQYF

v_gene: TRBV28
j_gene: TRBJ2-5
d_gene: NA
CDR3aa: CASSFVTPRRETQYF

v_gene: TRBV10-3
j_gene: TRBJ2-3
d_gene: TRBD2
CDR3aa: CAIGGGGTDTQYF

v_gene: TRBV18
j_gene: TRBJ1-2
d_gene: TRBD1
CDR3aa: CASSPGQAYGYTF

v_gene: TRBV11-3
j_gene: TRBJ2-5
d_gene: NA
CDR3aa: CASSSTSGSGETQYF

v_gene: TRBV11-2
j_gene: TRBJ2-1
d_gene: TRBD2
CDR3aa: CASSSLAGRGGQFF

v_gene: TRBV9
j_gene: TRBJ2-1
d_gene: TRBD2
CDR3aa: CASSNGLAGYEQFF

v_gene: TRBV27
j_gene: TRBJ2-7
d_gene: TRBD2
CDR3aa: CASSFLKVAAGPYEQYF

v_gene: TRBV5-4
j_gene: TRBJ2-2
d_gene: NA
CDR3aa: CASSSSDLGTGELFF

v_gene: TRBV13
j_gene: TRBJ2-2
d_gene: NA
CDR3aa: CASSLWLTGELFF

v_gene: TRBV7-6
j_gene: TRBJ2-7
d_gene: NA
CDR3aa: CASSPTGGEQYF

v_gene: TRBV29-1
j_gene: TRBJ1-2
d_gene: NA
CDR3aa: CSSWVQTDRIYGYTF

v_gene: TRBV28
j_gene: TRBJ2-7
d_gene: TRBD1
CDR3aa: CASNDGQANVPRKNYEQYF

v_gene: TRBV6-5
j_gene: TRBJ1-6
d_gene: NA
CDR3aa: CASSYRRSPLHF

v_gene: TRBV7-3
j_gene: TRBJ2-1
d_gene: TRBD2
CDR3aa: CASSRTSGSMYNEQFF

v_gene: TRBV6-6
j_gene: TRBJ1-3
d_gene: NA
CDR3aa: CASNGEGNTIYF

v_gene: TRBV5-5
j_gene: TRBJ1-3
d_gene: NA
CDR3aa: CASSPTAFNPSGNTIYF

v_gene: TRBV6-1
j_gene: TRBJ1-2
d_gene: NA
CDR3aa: CASSEQYGYTF

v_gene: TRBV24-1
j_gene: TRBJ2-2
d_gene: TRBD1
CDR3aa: CASSRGTGELFF

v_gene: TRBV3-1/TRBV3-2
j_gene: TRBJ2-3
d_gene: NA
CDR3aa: CASSQSGNVGLF

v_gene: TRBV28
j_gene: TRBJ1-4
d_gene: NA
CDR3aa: CASSSSLEKLFF

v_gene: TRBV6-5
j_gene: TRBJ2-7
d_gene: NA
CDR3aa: CASSYGTNYEQYF

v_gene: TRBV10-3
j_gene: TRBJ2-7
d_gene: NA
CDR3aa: CAISGRGQSYEQYF

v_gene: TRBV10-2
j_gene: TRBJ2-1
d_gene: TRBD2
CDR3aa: CASSVSGRLWGNEQFF

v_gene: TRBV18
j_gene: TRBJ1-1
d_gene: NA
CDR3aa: CASSPRGGNTEAFF

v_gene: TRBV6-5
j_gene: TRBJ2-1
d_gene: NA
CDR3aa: CASKMRSGRYNEQFF

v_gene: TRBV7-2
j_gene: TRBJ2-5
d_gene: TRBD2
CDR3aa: CASSSPGLAGEETQYF